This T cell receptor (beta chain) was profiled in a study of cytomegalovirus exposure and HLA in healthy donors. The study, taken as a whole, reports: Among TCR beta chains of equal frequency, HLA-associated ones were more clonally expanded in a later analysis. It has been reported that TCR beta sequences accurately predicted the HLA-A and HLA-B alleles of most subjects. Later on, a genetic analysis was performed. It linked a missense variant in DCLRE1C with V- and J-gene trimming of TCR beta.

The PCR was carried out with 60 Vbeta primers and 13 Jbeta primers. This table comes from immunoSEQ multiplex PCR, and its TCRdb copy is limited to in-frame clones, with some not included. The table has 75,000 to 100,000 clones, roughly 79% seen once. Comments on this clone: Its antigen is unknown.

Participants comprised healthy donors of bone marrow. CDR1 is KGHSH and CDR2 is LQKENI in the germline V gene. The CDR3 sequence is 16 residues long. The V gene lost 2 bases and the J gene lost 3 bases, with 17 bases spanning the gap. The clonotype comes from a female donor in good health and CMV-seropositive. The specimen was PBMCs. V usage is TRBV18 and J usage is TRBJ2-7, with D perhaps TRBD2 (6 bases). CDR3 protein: CASSPRGAGRIYEQYF. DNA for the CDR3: TGTGCCAGCTCACCAAGGGGAGCAGGGAGGATCTACGAGCAGTACTTC.